Described below is a single TCR beta chain sequence and its context. Its antigen is unknown. The record has no base qualities; no much larger clone is one base away. The sample originates from a study of cytomegalovirus exposure and HLA in healthy donors (dated by TCRdb to about 2017). Study-wide context: According to an earlier analysis of 550 to 700 of the donors, 150 million to 200 million T cells yielded roughly 100 million unique TCR beta sequences and roughly 280 Gb of sequence data. About 5 DR-DQ haplotypes were handled as single units for association and clustering, since linkage in the cohort was strong. All discovery cohort repertoires had been generated using a single sequencing platform. Donor age, sex, ethnicity and CMV serostatus were collected together with the repertoire data. The study was designed to test whether signatures of past pathogen exposure could be identified by cataloging public T cell receptors. High-throughput TCR immunosequencing, statistical association of individual TCRs with disease status, and machine learning were combined to predict cytomegalovirus infection status. To study patterns of TCR occurrence, a later analysis re-analyzed previously published TCR beta repertoires from 700 or so donors and added high-resolution HLA genotyping. Across under 500 genotyped donors of the cohort, an average of approximately 240,000 unique TCR beta nucleotide sequences per donor were sequenced, and about a sixth of those sequences were non-productive. Typing coverage differed by locus: A, B, C, DRB1 and DQB1 were typed in roughly 620-630 donors, DQA1 in about 510, DPA1 in around 600, and DPB1 in 472. Roughly 300 gigabases of sequencing data and tens of millions of unique TCR sequences were included in an early release covering about 600 HLA-typed donors. In the later analysis, no new phenotypic data were used to find candidate immune exposures; instead, reliance was placed on TCR beta sequences and their occurrence across donors. A later genetic analysis took genome-wide SNP genotypes for about 60% of the roughly 670 donors and used that subset as a discovery cohort. The genetic ancestry cluster associated with self-reported Caucasian donors included 70% to 85% of the roughly 400 genotyped donors. Using immunosequencing, the study profiled T cell repertoires from approximately 700 subjects and related those repertoires to cytomegalovirus serostatus. Both class I and class II loci were covered by HLA typing, at four-digit resolution. Along with the approximately 670-subject first cohort, a separate validation cohort of over 90 different subjects was used. An earlier analysis of fewer than 700 of the donors applied high-throughput TCR beta sequencing to assess whether each TCR beta V gene segment acted as functional or pseudogenic.

Library method: the immunoSEQ multiplex PCR assay. For the multiplex PCR, a mixture combining 60 forward primers for TCR Vbeta segments and 13 reverse primers for TCR Jbeta segments was used. The CDR3 region of rearranged TCR beta genes was amplified from genomic DNA with a multiplex PCR assay. The Illumina HiSeq System was used to sequence the amplified TCR beta libraries as 87-base-pair reads. In the paper's pipeline: A later analysis tallied 75 million to 85 million unique TCR beta chains across the 700 or so repertoires, and around 12 million of those chains were shared by two or more donors. Raw reads were error-corrected and collapsed into unique sequences with a nearest-neighbor algorithm that merged closely related sequences to remove PCR and sequencing errors. V, D and J gene segments were assigned by aligning CDR3 sequences to IMGT reference sequences. For a sequence to be retained, a match of at least six nucleotides to both a V gene segment and a J gene segment was required. Rearrangements were classified as productive when the CDR3 lacked stop codons and remained in frame with V and J, and all other rearrangements were classified as non-productive. Following IMGT convention, CDR3 was defined as the stretch from the second conserved V-encoded cysteine to the conserved J-encoded phenylalanine. Sequences without an unambiguous match to a single V gene segment were excluded from the earlier analysis of 587 of the donors. In an earlier analysis of 587 of the donors, a V segment was called functional when productive rearrangements were above 56.7%, and segregating when the standard deviation between donors exceeded 5%. A statistical classification framework was built for diagnosing cytomegalovirus status from the catalog of TCR beta chain sequences. V and J gene assignment, in a later analysis, came from comparing TCR nucleotide sequences with IMGT/GENE-DB human TR gene sequences. A later analysis assigned CDR3 sequences and most-parsimonious VDJ recombination scenarios with the TCRdist pipeline. A later analysis defined each TCR beta chain by its CDR3 amino acid sequence plus V-gene family, and excluded reads lacking a unique V-gene family. A later analysis removed nearly 600 highly shared, low-generation-probability nucleotide sequences to deal with suspected cross-contamination and a sequencing artifact. For each public chain, a later analysis derived a clonal expansion index from normalized ranks of inferred template counts within each repertoire. Generation probabilities in a later analysis came from a VDJ recombination model fitted to out-of-frame rearrangements, and those results were checked against IGoR. In a later analysis, hypergeometric tests were used to score TCR-TCR, TCR-HLA and TCR-CMV co-occurrence, with a repertoire-size bias correction applied to TCR pairs. To estimate false discovery rates, a later analysis permuted the HLA or CMV assignments 20 times. In a later analysis, co-occurring TCRs were grouped with DBSCAN, and TCRdist sequence similarity was added when clustering was performed within HLA-allele-positive subsets. Repertoires with fewer than 30,000 or more than 120,000 public chains, plus five repertoires with anomalous nucleotide sharing, were excluded from co-occurrence clustering. The immuneACCESS repertoire file appears here via TCRdb, limited to in-frame rearrangements. These files lack a portion of the clones; in checked studies, under half of the deficit traces to unresolved V genes, and the cause of the others is not known. V, J and clone size derive from that table, while D and trimming were established from the DNA sequence. For this sample the table gives roughly 170,000 clones, of which roughly 80% were detected only once. About 4.3% of the sample is held by the ten biggest clonotypes.

In total, about 650 healthy bone marrow donors made up the cohort. At the time of sampling, all cohort members were nominally healthy, though unrecorded immune exposures were likely present. The donor tested CMV seropositive, placing the donor among the roughly 300 seropositive members of the cohort. A peripheral blood sample was collected from each donor, and TCR beta sequencing was performed on peripheral blood mononuclear cells. Genomic DNA extraction from the blood cell samples was performed with the Qiagen DNeasy Blood Extraction Kit. V is pared back by 3 bases and J by 0 bases, with 15 bases lying between the germline termini. The CDR3 spans 17 residues, from the cysteine through the phenylalanine. Only CDR3 DNA is held: 51 bases, read in frame from base 1. CDR1 and CDR2, per the germline V gene (reference sequence), are SGHAT and FQDESV. Study-level results and caveats: In a later analysis, TCR association rates were found to vary across HLA loci, with the most associated TCRs seen for DRB1 alleles and the fewest for HLA-C alleles. In an earlier analysis of 587 of the donors, most TCR beta V segments were observed in productive rearrangements about 87% or about 30% of the time, broadly matching IMGT annotations. Presence/absence analyses assumed roughly uniform sequencing depth across donors, an assumption that may not hold. The classifier was reported to diagnose cytomegalovirus status with high specificity and sensitivity in both the original and validation cohorts. A total of 150 or so TCR beta chains were listed by the study as associated with cytomegalovirus. Compared with the roughly 670-donor mean, donors in an Asian-associated ancestry cluster had fewer N-insertions in productive TCRs, according to a later genetic analysis. Assigning TCR associations to individual alleles was difficult when HLA alleles, especially DR and DQ, strongly co-occurred. Across donors, most TCR sequences were observed very rarely, whereas some public TCRs were present in many individuals. In a later analysis, several top co-occurrence clusters were reported to appear linked to parvovirus B19, influenza, CMV and Epstein-Barr virus. Compared with equally common non-associated chains, HLA-associated TCR beta chains in a later analysis were more clonally expanded and had lower generation probabilities. A cluster of highly shared sequence variants was judged likely to be a technical artifact of the sequencing pipeline. A further reported finding was that TCR beta sequences accurately predicted the HLA-A and HLA-B alleles for most subjects in the first cohort. In this cohort, only TCR beta chains were sequenced, and detectable features were limited by the absence of alpha or paired-chain data. Specific HLA alleles were associated with about 17,000 TCR beta sequences at a false discovery rate of 0.05 in a later analysis. The only immune exposure information available for the cohort was CMV serostatus. Because counts were too low, approximately 15 rarely observed V segments, including chromosome 9 orphons, were excluded from the earlier analysis of 587 of the donors. A later analysis found that most CMV-associated TCR beta chains appeared HLA-restricted, with HLA associations seemingly driven largely by CMV exposure. In vitro tests confirmed that a few of the cytomegalovirus-associated TCR beta chains recognize cytomegalovirus antigens. Some IMGT-functional V segments, including TRBV6-2 and TRBV6-3, could not be told apart with the 87-base-pair reads, so those segments were excluded. V-gene and J-gene trimming of TCR beta chains was associated with a missense DCLRE1C variant in a later genetic analysis, and the association was replicated in an independent cohort. Because some donors lacked HLA typing at each locus, the association tests relied only on the typed subset. Correlated functional status among segregating V segments might reflect linkage disequilibrium, but an unknown experimental factor could not be ruled out. According to the authors, the approach could potentially be generalized to other disease states and immunological phenotypes.

The sample was PBMCs. Here the chain combines TRBV11-1 and TRBJ2-1; a weak D assignment points to TRBD2 (5 bases agree). This clonotype was obtained from a woman aged 45-60 years in good health and CMV-seropositive. The CDR3 region has the sequence CASSFGRAHSSYNEQFF. Read as DNA, the sequence is TGTGCCAGCAGCTTCGGGCGGGCCCACTCCTCCTACAATGAGCAGTTCTTC.